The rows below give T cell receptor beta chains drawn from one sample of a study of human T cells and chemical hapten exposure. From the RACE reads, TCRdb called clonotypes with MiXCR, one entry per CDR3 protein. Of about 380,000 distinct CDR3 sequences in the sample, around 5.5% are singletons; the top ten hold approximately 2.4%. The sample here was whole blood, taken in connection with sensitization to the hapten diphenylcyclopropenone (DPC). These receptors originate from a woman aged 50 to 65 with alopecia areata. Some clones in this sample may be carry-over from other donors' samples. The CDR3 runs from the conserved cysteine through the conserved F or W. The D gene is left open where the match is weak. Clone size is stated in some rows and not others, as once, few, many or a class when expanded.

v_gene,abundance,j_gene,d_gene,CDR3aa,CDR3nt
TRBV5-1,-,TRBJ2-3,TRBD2,CASSIGTSGRNSDTQYF,TGCGCCAGCAGCATAGGGACTAGCGGTCGGAATTCAGATACGCAGTATTTT
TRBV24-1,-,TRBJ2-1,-,CATSDLGRSSYNEQFF,TGTGCCACCAGTGATTTAGGACGTAGCTCCTACAATGAGCAGTTCTTC
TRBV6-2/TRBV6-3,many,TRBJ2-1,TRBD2,CASRHALAGVYNEQFF,TGTGCCAGCAGACATGCTCTAGCGGGGGTGTACAATGAGCAGTTCTTC
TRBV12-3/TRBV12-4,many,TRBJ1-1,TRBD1,CASSFRGTSTEAFF,TGTGCCAGCAGTTTCAGGGGGACGAGCACTGAAGCTTTCTTT
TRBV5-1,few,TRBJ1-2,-,CASSLDGGDYGYTF,TGCGCCAGCAGCTTGGATGGAGGAGACTATGGCTACACCTTC
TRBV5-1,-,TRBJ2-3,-,CASSLGDYQDTQYF,TGCGCCAGCAGCTTGGGCGACTACCAAGATACGCAGTATTTT
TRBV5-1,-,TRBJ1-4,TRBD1,CASRQQGAREKLFF,TGCGCCAGCAGACAACAGGGGGCCCGGGAAAAACTGTTTTTT
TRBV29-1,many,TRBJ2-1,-,CSVGYTSMSNEQFF,TGCAGCGTTGGGTATACCAGTATGTCCAATGAGCAGTTCTTC
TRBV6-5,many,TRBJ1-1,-,CASSTGDRARTEAFF,TGTGCCAGCAGTACCGGGGACCGGGCGAGGACTGAAGCTTTCTTT
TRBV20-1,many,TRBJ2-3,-,CSAALASGTDTQYF,TGCAGTGCGGCCCTCGCTAGCGGCACAGATACGCAGTATTTT
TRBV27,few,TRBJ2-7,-,CASSGGSFYEQYF,TGTGCCAGCAGTGGGGGTAGCTTTTACGAGCAGTACTTC
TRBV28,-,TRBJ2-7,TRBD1,CASSFPYFGQGGYEQYF,TGTGCCAGCAGCTTCCCCTATTTCGGACAGGGTGGTTACGAGCAGTACTTC
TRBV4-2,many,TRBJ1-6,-,CASSQERWQSNSPLHF,TGTGCCAGCAGCCAAGAGAGGTGGCAGTCTAATTCACCCCTCCACTTT
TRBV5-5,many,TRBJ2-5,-,CASSLDGLRETQYF,TGTGCCAGCAGCTTAGACGGCTTGCGGGAGACCCAGTACTTC
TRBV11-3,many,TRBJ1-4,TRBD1,CASSLDGRDRAKPKLFF,TGTGCCAGCAGCTTAGATGGAAGGGACAGGGCCAAACCCAAACTGTTTTTT
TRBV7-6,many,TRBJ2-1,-,CASSSPPRGQFF,TGTGCCAGCAGCTCCCCCCCCAGGGGGCAGTTCTTC
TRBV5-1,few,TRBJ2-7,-,CASSLEGRQYF,TGCGCCAGCAGCTTGGAGGGACGTCAGTACTTC
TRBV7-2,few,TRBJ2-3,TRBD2,CASRPSQRESDTQYF,TGTGCCAGCAGACCGTCCCAGCGGGAGTCAGATACGCAGTATTTT
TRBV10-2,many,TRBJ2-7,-,CASRDYAKGSEQYF,TGCGCCAGCAGGGACTACGCTAAAGGTTCCGAGCAGTACTTC
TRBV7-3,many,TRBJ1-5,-,CASSLSPREPQHF,TGTGCCAGCAGCTTAAGTCCCAGGGAGCCCCAGCATTTT
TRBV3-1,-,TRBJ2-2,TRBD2,CASSPTSFNTGELFF,TGTGCCAGCAGCCCGACTAGCTTCAACACCGGGGAGCTGTTTTTT
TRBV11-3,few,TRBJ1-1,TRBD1,CASSLDGQGAQGEAFF,TGTGCCAGCAGCTTAGATGGACAGGGGGCGCAAGGTGAAGCTTTCTTT
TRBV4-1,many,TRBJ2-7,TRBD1,CASRRTGGTGEQYF,TGCGCCAGCAGACGGACAGGGGGAACGGGCGAGCAGTACTTC
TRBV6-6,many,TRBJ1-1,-,CASSLTASAEAFF,TGTGCCAGCAGTTTGACAGCGTCGGCTGAAGCTTTCTTT
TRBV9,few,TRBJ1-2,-,CASSTEGDYGYTF,TGTGCCAGCTCTACGGAGGGGGACTATGGCTACACCTTC
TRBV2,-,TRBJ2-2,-,CASSDAGAGGELFF,TGTGCCAGCAGTGATGCGGGGGCCGGCGGGGAGCTGTTTTTT
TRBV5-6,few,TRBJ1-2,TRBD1,CASSLEFRTGIDGYTF,TGTGCCAGCAGCTTGGAATTTCGGACAGGGATTGATGGCTACACCTTC
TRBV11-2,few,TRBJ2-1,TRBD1,CASSPSPRTGSNEQFF,TGTGCCAGCAGCCCATCTCCCCGGACAGGGTCGAATGAGCAGTTCTTC
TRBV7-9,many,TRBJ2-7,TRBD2,CASSSPGPLAGGPEQYF,TGTGCCAGCAGCTCGCCCGGACCTTTGGCGGGAGGTCCCGAGCAGTACTTC
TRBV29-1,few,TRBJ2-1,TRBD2,CSVVWPGLANYNEQFF,TGCAGCGTTGTCTGGCCGGGACTAGCGAATTACAATGAGCAGTTCTTC